This TCR beta chain was captured in a study of CD8+CD57+ T cells in acquired aplastic anemia. Study background: The sorted CD4+ and CD8+ cells yielded an average about 3.3 ug of DNA. Whole-study findings and limits: CD8+ Simpson's diversity in patients was not significantly different from that in controls. Researchers report that about 28 CD8+ CDR3 sequences appeared in both patients and controls.

Trimming at V came to 6 bases and at J to 0 bases, leaving 10 bases not matched to a gene. Germline V gene data show CDR1 as SQVTM and CDR2 as ANQGSEA. The CDR3 consists of 16 residues. Patients chosen for sequencing had shown CD8+CD57+ cell expansion by flow cytometry. Profiles of TCR beta VDJ and CDR3 were generated from a genomic DNA template. TCRdb analysed the reads with MiXCR anew, one entry per CDR3 protein. The sample carries roughly 180,000 distinct CDR3 sequences, around 63% recorded once. A note on this clonotype: No antigen is known for it.

V is TRBV29-1 and J is TRBJ2-3; 9 bases map to TRBD1. This clonotype was obtained from a human donor with aplastic anemia. The material sequenced was sorted CD4+, CD8+, or CD8+CD57+ T cells (not recorded which) from PBMCs. The CDR3 DNA follows: TGCAGCGTGGCCGGGACAGGGACTTCTAGCACAGATACGCAGTATTTT. Encoded protein: CSVAGTGTSSTDTQYF.